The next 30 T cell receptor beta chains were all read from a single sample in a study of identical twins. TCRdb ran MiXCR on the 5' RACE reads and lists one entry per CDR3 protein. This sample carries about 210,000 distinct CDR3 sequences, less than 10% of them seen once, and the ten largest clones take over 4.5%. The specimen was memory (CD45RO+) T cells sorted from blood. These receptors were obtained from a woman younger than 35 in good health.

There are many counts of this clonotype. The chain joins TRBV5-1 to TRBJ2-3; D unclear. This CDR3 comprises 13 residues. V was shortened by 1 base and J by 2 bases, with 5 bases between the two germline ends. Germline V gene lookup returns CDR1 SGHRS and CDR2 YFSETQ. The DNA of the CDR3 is TGCGCCAGCAGCTTGACCTACACAGATACGCAGTATTTT. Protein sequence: CASSLTYTDTQYF.

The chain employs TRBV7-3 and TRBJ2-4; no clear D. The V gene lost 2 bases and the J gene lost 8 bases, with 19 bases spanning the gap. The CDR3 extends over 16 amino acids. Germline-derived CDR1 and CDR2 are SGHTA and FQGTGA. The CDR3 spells CASSLSPPSVGDIQYF. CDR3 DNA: TGTGCCAGCAGCTTATCCCCCCCCAGTGTGGGCGACATTCAGTACTTC.

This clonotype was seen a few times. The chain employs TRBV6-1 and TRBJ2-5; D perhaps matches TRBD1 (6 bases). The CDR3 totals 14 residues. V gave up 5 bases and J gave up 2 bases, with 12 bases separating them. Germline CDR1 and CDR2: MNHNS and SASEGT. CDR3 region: CASSTGIAQETQYF. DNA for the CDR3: TGTGCCAGCAGTACAGGGATCGCGCAAGAGACCCAGTACTTC.

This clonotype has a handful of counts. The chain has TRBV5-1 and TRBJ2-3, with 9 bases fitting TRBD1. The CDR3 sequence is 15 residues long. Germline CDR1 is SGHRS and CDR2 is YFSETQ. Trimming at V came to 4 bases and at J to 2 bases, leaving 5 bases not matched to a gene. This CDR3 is CASSPGQGITDTQYF. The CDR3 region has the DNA TGCGCCAGCAGCCCGGGACAGGGCATCACAGATACGCAGTATTTT.

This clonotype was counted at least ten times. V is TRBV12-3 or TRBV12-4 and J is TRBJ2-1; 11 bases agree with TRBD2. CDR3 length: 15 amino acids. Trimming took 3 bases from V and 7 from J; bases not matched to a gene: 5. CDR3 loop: CASSFRTSGSNEQFF. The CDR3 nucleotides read TGTGCCAGCAGTTTTAGAACTAGCGGGAGTAATGAGCAGTTCTTC.

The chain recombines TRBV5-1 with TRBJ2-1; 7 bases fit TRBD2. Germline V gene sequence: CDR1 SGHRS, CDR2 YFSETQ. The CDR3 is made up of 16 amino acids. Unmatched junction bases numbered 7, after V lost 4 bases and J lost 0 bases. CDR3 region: CASSRGGGSSYNEQFF. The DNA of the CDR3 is TGCGCCAGCAGCCGCGGGGGAGGGAGCTCCTACAATGAGCAGTTCTTC.

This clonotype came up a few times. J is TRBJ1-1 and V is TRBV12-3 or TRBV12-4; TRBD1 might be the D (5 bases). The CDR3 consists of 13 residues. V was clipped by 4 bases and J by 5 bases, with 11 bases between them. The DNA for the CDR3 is TGTGCCAGCAGTTATTGGGGGGGTACTGAAGCTTTCTTT. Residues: CASSYWGGTEAFF.

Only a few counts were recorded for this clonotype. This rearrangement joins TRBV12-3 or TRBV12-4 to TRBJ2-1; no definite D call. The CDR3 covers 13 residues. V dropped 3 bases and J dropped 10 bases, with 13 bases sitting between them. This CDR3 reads CASSFGPVREQFF. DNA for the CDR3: TGTGCCAGCAGTTTCGGGCCCGTCAGGGAGCAGTTCTTC.

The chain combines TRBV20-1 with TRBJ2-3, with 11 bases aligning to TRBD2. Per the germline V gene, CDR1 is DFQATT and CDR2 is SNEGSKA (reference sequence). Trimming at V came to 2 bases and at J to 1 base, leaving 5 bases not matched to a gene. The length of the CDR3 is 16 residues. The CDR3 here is CSARLTSGGRTDTQYF. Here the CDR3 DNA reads TGCAGTGCTAGACTCACTAGCGGGGGCCGCACAGATACGCAGTATTTT.

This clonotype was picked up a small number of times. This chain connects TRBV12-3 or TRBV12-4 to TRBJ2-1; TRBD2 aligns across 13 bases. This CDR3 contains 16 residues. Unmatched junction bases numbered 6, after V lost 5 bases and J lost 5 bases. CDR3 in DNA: TGTGCCAGCAGTCCGGAACTAGCGGGGGGGGACAATGAGCAGTTCTTC. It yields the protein CASSPELAGGDNEQFF.

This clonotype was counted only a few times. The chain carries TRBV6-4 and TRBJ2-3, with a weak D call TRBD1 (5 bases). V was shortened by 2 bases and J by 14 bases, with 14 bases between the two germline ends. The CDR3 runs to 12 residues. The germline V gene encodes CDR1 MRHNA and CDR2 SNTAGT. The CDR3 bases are TGTGCCAGCAGTGACCTCCAGGGCGGATTGTATTTT. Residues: CASSDLQGGLYF.

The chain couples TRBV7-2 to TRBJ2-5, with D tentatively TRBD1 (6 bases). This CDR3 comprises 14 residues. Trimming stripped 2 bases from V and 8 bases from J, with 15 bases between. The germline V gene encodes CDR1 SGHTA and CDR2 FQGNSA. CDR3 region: CASSLWGLGDTQYF. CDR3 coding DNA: TGTGCCAGCAGCTTATGGGGGCTGGGGGACACCCAGTACTTC.

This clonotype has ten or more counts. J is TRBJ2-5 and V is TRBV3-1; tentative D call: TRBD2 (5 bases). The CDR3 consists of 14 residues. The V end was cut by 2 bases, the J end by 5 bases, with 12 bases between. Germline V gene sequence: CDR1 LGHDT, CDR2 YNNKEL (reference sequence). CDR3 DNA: TGTGCCAGCAGCCAACGTACTAGGAGCGAGACCCAGTACTTC. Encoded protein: CASSQRTRSETQYF.

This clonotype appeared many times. This chain's CDR3 is CASSPLAGGPGDTQYF. CDR3 coding DNA: TGTGCCAGCAGCCCTCTAGCGGGGGGGCCAGGGGATACGCAGTATTTT. The chain employs TRBV12-3 or TRBV12-4 and TRBJ2-3, with 12 bases identical to TRBD2. CDR3 length: 16 residues. The trim removed 6 bases at V and 6 bases at J, leaving 10 bases unmatched.

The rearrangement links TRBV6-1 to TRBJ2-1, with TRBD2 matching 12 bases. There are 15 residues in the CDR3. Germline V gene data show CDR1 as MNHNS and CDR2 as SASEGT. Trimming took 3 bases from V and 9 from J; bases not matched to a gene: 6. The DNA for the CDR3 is TGTGCCAGCAGTGAGGTCCTAGCGGGGGGGGCTGAGCAGTTCTTC. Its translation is CASSEVLAGGAEQFF.

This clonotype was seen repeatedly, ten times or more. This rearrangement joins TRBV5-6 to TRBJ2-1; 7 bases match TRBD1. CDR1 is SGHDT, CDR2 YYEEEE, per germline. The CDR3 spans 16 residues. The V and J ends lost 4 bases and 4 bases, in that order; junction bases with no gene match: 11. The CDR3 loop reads CASSPVTGTAYNEQFF. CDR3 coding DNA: TGTGCCAGCAGCCCGGTAACCGGGACAGCTTACAATGAGCAGTTCTTC.

The CDR3 DNA reads as TGCGCCAGCAGCCAAGAGAACTCAGGGGGAGGCAATGAGCAGTTCTTC. Amino acid sequence: CASSQENSGGGNEQFF. The chain combines TRBV4-1 with TRBJ2-1; TRBD1 might be the D (7 bases). This CDR3 is built from 16 residues. Germline CDR1 reads MGHRA; CDR2 reads YSYEKL. V lost 0 bases, J lost 6 bases, and 15 bases lay in between.

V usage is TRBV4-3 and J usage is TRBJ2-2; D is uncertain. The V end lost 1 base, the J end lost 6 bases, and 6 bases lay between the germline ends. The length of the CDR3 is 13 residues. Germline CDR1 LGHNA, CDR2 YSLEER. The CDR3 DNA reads TGCGCCAGCAGCCAAGGAGGCCCCGGGGAGCTGTTTTTT. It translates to CASSQGGPGELFF.

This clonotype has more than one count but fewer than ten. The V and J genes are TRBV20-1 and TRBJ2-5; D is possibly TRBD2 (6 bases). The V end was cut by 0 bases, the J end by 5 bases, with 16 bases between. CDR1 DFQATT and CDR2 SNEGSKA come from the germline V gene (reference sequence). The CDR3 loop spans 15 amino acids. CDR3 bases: TGCAGTGCTAGAGATCCCCAGCGGGCCATGGAGACCCAGTACTTC. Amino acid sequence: CSARDPQRAMETQYF.

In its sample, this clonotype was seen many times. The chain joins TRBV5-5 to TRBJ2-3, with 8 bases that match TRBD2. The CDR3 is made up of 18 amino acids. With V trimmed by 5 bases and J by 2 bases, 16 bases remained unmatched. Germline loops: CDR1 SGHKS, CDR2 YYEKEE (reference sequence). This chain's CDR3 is CASRSNPGLVSVTDTQYF. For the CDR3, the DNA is TGTGCCAGCAGGTCAAACCCGGGACTAGTCAGCGTCACAGATACGCAGTATTTT.

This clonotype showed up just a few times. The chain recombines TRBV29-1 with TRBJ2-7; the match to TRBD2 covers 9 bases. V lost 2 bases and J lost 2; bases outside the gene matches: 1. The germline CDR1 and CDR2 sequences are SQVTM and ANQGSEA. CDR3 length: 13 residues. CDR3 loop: CSVERLAAYEQYF. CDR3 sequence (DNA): TGCAGCGTTGAAAGACTAGCGGCCTACGAGCAGTACTTC.

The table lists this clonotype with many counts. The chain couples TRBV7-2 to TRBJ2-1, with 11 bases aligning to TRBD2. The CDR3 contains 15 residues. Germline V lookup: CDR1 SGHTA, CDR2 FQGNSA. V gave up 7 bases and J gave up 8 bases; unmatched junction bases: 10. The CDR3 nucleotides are TGTGCCAGCACCCACTCGACTAGCGGGACGTATGAGCAGTTCTTC. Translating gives CASTHSTSGTYEQFF.

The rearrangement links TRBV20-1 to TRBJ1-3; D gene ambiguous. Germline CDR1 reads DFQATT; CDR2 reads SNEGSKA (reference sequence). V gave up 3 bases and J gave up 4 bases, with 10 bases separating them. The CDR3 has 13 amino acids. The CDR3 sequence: CSARGSKGNTIYF. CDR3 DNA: TGCAGTGCTAGGGGATCTAAGGGAAACACCATATATTTT.

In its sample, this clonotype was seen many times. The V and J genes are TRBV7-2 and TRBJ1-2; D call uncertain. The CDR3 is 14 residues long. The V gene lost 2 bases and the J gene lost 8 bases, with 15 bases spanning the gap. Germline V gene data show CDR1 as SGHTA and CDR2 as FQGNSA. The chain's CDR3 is CASSLLMRGSGYTF. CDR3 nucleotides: TGTGCCAGCAGCTTACTTATGAGAGGCAGCGGCTACACCTTC. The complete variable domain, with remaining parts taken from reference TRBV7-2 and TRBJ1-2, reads GAGVSQSPSNKVTEKGKDVELRCDPISGHTALYWYRQSLGQGLEFLIYFQGNSAPDKSGLPSDRFSAERTGGSVSTLTIQRTQQEDSAVYLCASSLLMRGSGYTFGSGTRLTVV.

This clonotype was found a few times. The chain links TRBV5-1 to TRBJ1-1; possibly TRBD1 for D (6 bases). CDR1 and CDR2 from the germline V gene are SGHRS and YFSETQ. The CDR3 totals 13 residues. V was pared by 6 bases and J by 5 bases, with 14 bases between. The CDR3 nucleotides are TGCGCCAGCACCGCGGACAGTAGGACTGAAGCTTTCTTT. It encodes CASTADSRTEAFF. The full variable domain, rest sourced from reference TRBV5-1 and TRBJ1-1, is KAGVTQTPRYLIKTRGQQVTLSCSPISGHRSVSWYQQTPGQGLQFLFEYFSETQRNKGNFPGRFSGRQFSNSRSEMNVSTLELGDSALYLCASTADSRTEAFFGQGTRLTVV.

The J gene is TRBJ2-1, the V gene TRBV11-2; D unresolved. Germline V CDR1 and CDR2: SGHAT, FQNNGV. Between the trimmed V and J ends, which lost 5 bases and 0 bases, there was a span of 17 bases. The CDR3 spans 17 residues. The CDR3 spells CASSHPWGTSSYNEQFF. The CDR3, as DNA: TGTGCCAGCAGCCATCCTTGGGGAACGAGCTCCTACAATGAGCAGTTCTTC.

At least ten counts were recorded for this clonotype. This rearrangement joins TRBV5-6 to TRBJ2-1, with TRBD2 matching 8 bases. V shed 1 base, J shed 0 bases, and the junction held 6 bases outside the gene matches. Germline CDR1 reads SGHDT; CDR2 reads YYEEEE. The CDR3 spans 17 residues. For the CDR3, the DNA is TGTGCCAGCAGCTTGCCCCAGCGGGGGTACTCCTACAATGAGCAGTTCTTC. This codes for CASSLPQRGYSYNEQFF.

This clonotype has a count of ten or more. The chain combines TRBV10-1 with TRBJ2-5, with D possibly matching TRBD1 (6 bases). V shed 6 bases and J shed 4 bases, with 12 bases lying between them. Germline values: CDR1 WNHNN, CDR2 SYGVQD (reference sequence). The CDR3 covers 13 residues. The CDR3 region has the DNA TGCGCCAGCAGACTGAAAGGGGGAGAGACCCAGTACTTC. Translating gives CASRLKGGETQYF.

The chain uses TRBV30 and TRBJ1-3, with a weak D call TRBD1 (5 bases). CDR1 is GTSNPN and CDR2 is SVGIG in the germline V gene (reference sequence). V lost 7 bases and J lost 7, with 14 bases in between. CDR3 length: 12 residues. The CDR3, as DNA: TGTGCCTCGGTTCGCGGGGGGAACACCATATATTTT. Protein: CASVRGGNTIYF. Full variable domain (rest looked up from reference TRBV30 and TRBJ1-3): SQTIHQWPATLVQPVGSPLSLECTVEGTSNPNLYWYRQAAGRGLQLLFYSVGIGQISSEVPQNLSASRPQDRQFILSSKKLLLSDSGFYLCASVRGGNTIYFGEGSWLTVV.

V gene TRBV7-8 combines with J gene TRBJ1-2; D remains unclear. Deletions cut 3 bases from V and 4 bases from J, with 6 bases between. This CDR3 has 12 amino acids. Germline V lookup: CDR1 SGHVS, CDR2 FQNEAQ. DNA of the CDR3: TGTGCCAGCAGCTTTCAGAGCTATGGCTACACCTTC. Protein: CASSFQSYGYTF.